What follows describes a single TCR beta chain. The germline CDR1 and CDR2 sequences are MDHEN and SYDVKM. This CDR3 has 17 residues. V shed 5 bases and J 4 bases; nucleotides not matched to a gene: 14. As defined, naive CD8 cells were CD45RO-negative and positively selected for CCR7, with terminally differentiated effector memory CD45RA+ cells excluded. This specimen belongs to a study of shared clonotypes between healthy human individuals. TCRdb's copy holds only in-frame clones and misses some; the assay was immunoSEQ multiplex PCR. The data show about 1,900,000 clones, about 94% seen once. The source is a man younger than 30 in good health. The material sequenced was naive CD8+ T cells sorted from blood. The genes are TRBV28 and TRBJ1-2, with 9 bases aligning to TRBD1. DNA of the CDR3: TGTGCCAGCAGTCCTTGGACAGGGGCCCTCCTACGCTATGGCTACACCTTC. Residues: CASSPWTGALLRYGYTF.